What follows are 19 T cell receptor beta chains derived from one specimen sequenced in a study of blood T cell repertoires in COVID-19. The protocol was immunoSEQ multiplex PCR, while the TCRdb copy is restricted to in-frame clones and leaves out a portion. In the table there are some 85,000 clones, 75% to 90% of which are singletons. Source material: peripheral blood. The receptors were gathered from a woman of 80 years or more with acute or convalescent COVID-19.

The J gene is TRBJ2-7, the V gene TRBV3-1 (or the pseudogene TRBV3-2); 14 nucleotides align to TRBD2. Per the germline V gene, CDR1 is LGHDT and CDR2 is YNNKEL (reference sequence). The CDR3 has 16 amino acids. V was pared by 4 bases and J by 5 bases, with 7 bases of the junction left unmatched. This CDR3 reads CASSREPGLAGDEQYF. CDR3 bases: TGTGCCAGCAGCCGAGAGCCGGGACTAGCGGGGGACGAGCAGTACTTC.

CDR3 coding DNA: TGTGCCAGCAGCGGACTTGACAAAAACATTCAGTACTTC. Translating gives CASSGLDKNIQYF. The chain recombines TRBV11-1 with TRBJ2-4; possible D gene TRBD2, 5 bases. This CDR3 has 13 residues. CDR1 SGHAT and CDR2 FQDESV come from the germline V gene (reference sequence). The V end was cut by 5 bases, the J end by 3 bases, with 8 bases between.

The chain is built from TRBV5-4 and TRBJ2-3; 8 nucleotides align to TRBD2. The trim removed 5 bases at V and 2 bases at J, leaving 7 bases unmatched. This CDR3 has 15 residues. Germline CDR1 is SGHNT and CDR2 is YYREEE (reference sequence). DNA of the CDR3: TGTGCCAGCAGTTCCGGGACTAGGAACACAGATACGCAGTATTTT. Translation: CASSSGTRNTDTQYF.

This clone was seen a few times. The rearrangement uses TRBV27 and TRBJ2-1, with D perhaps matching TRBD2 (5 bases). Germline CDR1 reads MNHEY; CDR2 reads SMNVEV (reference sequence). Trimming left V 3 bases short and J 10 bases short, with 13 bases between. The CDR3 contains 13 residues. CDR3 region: CASSFQGLREQFF. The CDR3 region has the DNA TGTGCCAGCAGTTTCCAAGGACTCAGGGAGCAGTTCTTC.

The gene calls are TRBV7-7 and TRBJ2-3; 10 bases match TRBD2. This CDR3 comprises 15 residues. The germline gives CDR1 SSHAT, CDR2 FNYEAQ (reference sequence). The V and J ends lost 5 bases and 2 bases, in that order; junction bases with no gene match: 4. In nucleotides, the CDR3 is TGTGCCAGCAGCAGGACTAGCGGCTTCACAGATACGCAGTATTTT. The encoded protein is CASSRTSGFTDTQYF.

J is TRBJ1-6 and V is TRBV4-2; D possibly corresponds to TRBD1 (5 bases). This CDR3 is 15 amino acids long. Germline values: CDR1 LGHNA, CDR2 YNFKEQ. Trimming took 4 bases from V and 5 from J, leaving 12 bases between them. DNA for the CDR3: TGTGCCAGCAGCCCACAGGCCGGCGATAATTCACCCCTCCACTTT. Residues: CASSPQAGDNSPLHF.

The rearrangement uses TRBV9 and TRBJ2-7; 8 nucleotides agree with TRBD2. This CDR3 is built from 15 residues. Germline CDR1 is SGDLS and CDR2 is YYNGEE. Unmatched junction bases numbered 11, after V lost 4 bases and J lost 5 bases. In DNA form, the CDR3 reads TGTGCCAGCAGCCCCCGGGGGGCGGGAGGAAACGAGCAGTACTTC. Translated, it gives CASSPRGAGGNEQYF.

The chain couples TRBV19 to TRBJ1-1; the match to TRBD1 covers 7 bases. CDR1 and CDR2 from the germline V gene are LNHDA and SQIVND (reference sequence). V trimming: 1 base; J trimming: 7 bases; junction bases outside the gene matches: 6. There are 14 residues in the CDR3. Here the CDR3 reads CASSIGQGLSEAFF. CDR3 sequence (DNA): TGTGCCAGTAGTATAGGACAGGGCCTTAGTGAAGCTTTCTTT.

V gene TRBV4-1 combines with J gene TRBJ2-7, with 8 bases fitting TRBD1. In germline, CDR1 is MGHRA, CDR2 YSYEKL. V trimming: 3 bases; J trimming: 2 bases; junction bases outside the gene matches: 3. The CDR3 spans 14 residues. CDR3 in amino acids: CASSHPTGAYEQYF. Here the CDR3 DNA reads TGCGCCAGCAGCCATCCGACAGGGGCCTACGAGCAGTACTTC.

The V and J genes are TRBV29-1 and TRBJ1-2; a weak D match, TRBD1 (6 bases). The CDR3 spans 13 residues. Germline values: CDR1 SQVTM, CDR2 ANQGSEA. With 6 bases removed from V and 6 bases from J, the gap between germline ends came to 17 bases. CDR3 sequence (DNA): TGCAGCGTGCTGCGGCAGGGGATTGATGGCTACACCTTC. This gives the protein CSVLRQGIDGYTF.

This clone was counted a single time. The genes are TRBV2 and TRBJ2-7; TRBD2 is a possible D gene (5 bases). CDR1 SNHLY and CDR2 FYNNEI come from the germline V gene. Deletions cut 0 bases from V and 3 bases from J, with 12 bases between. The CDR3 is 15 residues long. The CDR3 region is CASSEARTAGYEQYF. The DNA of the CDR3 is TGTGCCAGCAGTGAAGCGCGCACGGCGGGCTACGAGCAGTACTTC.

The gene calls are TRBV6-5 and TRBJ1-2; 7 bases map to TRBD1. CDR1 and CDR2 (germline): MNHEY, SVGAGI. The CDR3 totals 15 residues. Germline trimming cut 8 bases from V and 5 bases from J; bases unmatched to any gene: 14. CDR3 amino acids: CASSPPGQTIYGYTF. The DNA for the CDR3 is TGTGCCAGCTCCCCACCGGGACAGACCATTTATGGCTACACCTTC.

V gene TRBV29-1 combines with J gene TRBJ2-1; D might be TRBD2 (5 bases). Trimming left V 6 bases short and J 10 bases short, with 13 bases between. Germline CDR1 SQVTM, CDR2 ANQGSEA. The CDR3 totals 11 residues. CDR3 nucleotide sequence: TGCAGCGTAGGGATAGCGTACGAGCAGTTCTTC. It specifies CSVGIAYEQFF.

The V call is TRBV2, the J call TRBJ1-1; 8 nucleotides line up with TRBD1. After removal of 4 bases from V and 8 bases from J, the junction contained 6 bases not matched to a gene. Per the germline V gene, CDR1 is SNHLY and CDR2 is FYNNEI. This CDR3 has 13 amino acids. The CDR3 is CASSVQGVWEAFF. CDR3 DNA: TGTGCCAGCAGTGTACAGGGGGTTTGGGAAGCTTTCTTT.

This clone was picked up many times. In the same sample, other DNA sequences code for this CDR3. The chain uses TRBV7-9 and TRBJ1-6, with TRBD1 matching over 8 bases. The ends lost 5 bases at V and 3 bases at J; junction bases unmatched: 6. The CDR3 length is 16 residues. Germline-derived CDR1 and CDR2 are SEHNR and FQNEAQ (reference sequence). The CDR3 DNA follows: TGTGCCAGCAGCGCCGGACAGGGATTCTATAATTCACCCCTCCACTTT. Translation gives CASSAGQGFYNSPLHF.

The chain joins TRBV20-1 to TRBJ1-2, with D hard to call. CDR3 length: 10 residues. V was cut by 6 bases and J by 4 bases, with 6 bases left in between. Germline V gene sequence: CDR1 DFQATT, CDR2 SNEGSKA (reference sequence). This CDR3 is CSASGYGYTF. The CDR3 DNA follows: TGCAGTGCGAGCGGCTATGGCTACACCTTC.

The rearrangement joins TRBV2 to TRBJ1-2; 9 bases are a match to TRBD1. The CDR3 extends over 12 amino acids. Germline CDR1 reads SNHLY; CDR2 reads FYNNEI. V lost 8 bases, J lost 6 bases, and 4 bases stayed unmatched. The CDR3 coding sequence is TGTGCCAGCCGCTGGACAGGGGATGGCTACACCTTC. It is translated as CASRWTGDGYTF.

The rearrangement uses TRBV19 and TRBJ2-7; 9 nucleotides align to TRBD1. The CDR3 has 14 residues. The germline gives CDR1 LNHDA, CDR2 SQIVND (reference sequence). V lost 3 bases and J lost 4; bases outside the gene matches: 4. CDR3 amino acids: CASSINRGRYEQYF. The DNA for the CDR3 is TGTGCCAGTAGTATCAACAGGGGGCGGTACGAGCAGTACTTC. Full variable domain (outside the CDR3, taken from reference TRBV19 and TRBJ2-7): DGGITQSPKYLFRKEGQNVTLSCEQNLNHDAMYWYRQDPGQGLRLIYYSQIVNDFQKGDIAEGYSVSREKKESFPLTVTSAQKNPTAFYLCASSINRGRYEQYFGPGTRLTVT.

CDR3 region: CASSLTNSGYTF. CDR3 DNA: TGTGCCAGCAGCCTCACCAATAGCGGCTACACCTTC. The chain uses TRBV12-3 or TRBV12-4 and TRBJ1-2; D gene uncertain. V was pared by 6 bases and J by 8 bases, with 13 bases between. This CDR3 region has 12 residues.